Only a few counts were recorded for the clone carrying this T cell receptor (beta chain). The sample originates from a study of T-cell reconstitution after alpha-beta-depleted transplantation in children. TCRbeta library preparation incorporated unique molecular identifiers. TCRdb passed the PCR reads through MiXCR, listing each CDR3 protein once. The data contain around 380,000 distinct CDR3 sequences, approximately 10% of them seen just once; the ten biggest clones take up 4.5% to 6%. This CDR3 has 15 amino acids. V lost 6 bases and J lost 1; bases outside the gene matches: 5. Germline values: CDR1 DFQATT, CDR2 SNEGSKA (reference sequence).

The rearrangement joins TRBV20-1 to TRBJ2-2; 10 positions agree with TRBD1. This TCR derives from a human donor who donated a stem cell graft to a child with acute myeloid leukemia. This specimen consisted of PBMCs from the stem cell graft donor, obtained from the stem cell graft. The CDR3: CSASGTGVNTGELFF. CDR3 bases: TGCAGTGCATCCGGGACAGGGGTGAACACCGGGGAGCTGTTTTTT.